The 16 T cell receptor beta chains listed next were all sequenced from one sample in a study of blood T cell repertoires in COVID-19. Assay used: immunoSEQ multiplex PCR; TCRdb lists only in-frame clones, some missing. The data show 200,000 to 250,000 clones, around 80% seen once. Sequencing was performed on peripheral blood. The source of these receptors is a woman aged 70-85 years with acute or convalescent COVID-19.

The chain has TRBV18 and TRBJ2-7; D may be TRBD1 (5 bases). CDR3 length: 12 residues. Germline values: CDR1 KGHSH, CDR2 LQKENI. Trimming removed 2 bases from V and 4 bases from J, with 6 bases in between. This chain's CDR3 is CASSPAGYEQYV. CDR3 nucleotides: TGTGCCAGCTCACCAGCAGGGTACGAGCAGTACGTC.

This sequence joins TRBV30 and TRBJ1-2; D perhaps matches TRBD1 (6 bases). Deletions cut 0 bases from V and 9 bases from J, with 11 bases between. Germline V gene lookup returns CDR1 GTSNPN and CDR2 SVGIG (reference sequence). This CDR3 is built from 12 residues. The CDR3 sequence is CAWSVGQRSYTF. CDR3 in DNA: TGTGCCTGGAGTGTAGGACAGAGGAGCTACACCTTC.

The sample holds one count of this clone. The CDR3 DNA reads as TGCGCCAGCAGCACCAGGACTGTCGGGAACGAGCAGTACTTC. It is translated as CASSTRTVGNEQYF. The V gene is TRBV5-1, the J gene TRBJ2-7, with D maybe TRBD2 (5 bases). The V gene's germline CDR1 is SGHRS and CDR2 YFSETQ. The CDR3 has 14 amino acids. Trimming stripped 4 bases from V and 5 bases from J, with 16 bases between.

J is TRBJ2-5 and V is TRBV9; 10 bases fit TRBD2. The CDR3 runs to 15 residues. J was trimmed by 5 bases and V by 0 bases; bases with no gene match: 4. CDR1 and CDR2 from the germline V gene are SGDLS and YYNGEE. CDR3 nucleotides: TGTGCCAGCAGCGTAGGGGGACTAGCGAGCGAGACCCAGTACTTC. Translation gives CASSVGGLASETQYF.

The V and J genes are TRBV29-1 and TRBJ1-2; D is perhaps TRBD1 (6 bases). This CDR3 is built from 13 residues. Germline V lookup: CDR1 SQVTM, CDR2 ANQGSEA. The V and J ends lost 6 bases and 2 bases respectively, with 13 bases between them. CDR3 residues: CSVVLQGNYGYTF. The CDR3 coding sequence is TGCAGCGTCGTATTACAGGGAAACTATGGCTACACCTTC.

The genes are TRBV25-1 and TRBJ2-1; tentatively, D is TRBD2 (7 bases). V lost 1 base and J 6 bases, leaving 16 bases between the germline ends. CDR1 and CDR2 (germline): MGHDK, SYGVNS. The CDR3 is 16 amino acids. CDR3 amino acids: CASSEWGGGERNEQFF. The CDR3, as DNA: TGTGCCAGCAGTGAATGGGGAGGGGGGGAGCGCAATGAGCAGTTCTTC.

The gene calls are TRBV5-1 and TRBJ2-5, with 8 bases lining up with TRBD2. The CDR3 has 15 residues. Germline V gives CDR1 SGHRS, CDR2 YFSETQ. The V and J ends lost 1 base and 3 bases, in that order; junction bases with no gene match: 5. The CDR3 region is CASSLSGAGEETQYF. The CDR3 DNA follows: TGCGCCAGCAGCTTGTCAGGAGCGGGGGAAGAGACCCAGTACTTC.

The CDR3 bases are TGTGCCACCAGTGACCCGACTAGCGGGGGGCCCACCAAGACCCAGTACTTC. This gives the protein CATSDPTSGGPTKTQYF. The rearrangement links TRBV24-1 to TRBJ2-5; 13 nucleotides line up with TRBD2. CDR1 is KGHDR and CDR2 is SFDVKD in the germline V gene. Trimming cost V 4 bases and J 6 bases; bases outside gene matches: 10. This CDR3 has 17 amino acids.

This chain connects TRBV11-2 to TRBJ2-1; D not certain. Between the trimmed V and J ends, which lost 1 base and 9 bases, there was a span of 10 bases. Germline V gene lookup returns CDR1 SGHAT and CDR2 FQNNGV. The CDR3 covers 13 residues. CDR3 loop: CASSLGLGAEQFF. The CDR3 DNA reads as TGTGCCAGCAGCTTAGGGCTAGGAGCTGAGCAGTTCTTC.

This clone is a singleton in its sample. J is TRBJ2-5 and V is TRBV19, with TRBD2 identical over 15 bases. Trimming at V came to 4 bases and at J to 2 bases, leaving 2 bases not matched to a gene. Germline lookup yields CDR1 LNHDA and CDR2 SQIVND (reference sequence). CDR3 length: 16 residues. CDR3 bases: TGTGCCAGTAGTACCGGACTAGCGGGGGGGCAAGAGACCCAGTACTTC. Amino acid sequence: CASSTGLAGGQETQYF. The whole variable domain, filled in from reference TRBV19 and TRBJ2-5, reads DGGITQSPKYLFRKEGQNVTLSCEQNLNHDAMYWYRQDPGQGLRLIYYSQIVNDFQKGDIAEGYSVSREKKESFPLTVTSAQKNPTAFYLCASSTGLAGGQETQYFGPGTRLLVL.

The chain is built from TRBV12-3 or TRBV12-4 and TRBJ2-5; D remains unclear. This CDR3 comprises 13 residues. Trimming pared 4 bases from V and 5 bases from J, leaving 11 bases between. The DNA for the CDR3 is TGTGCCAGCAGTTACTCGATTGCCGAGACCCAGTACTTC. This codes for CASSYSIAETQYF.

This clone was recorded once. The chain combines TRBV12-3 or TRBV12-4 with TRBJ1-4, with D perhaps matching TRBD1 (6 bases). V gave up 6 bases and J gave up 11 bases, with 13 bases separating them. The CDR3 length is 12 residues. This chain's CDR3 is CASRLEGGKLFF. The CDR3 DNA is TGTGCCAGCAGACTGGAGGGGGGGAAACTGTTTTTT.

The chain uses TRBV5-6 and TRBJ1-2, with D possibly being TRBD1 (5 bases). The CDR3 spans 16 residues. Trimming removed 2 bases from V and 3 bases from J, with 17 bases in between. CDR1 and CDR2 from the germline V gene are SGHDT and YYEEEE. CDR3 in DNA: TGTGCCAGCAGCTTTTATCTAGGGGTAACCGACTATGGCTACACCTTC. Translation: CASSFYLGVTDYGYTF.

This sequence joins TRBV6-1 and TRBJ1-1; D uncertain. Germline loops: CDR1 MNHNS, CDR2 SASEGT. There are 17 residues in the CDR3. V lost 1 base and J lost 4, with 19 bases in between. CDR3 DNA sequence: TGTGCCAGCAGTGAAGGAGGGCGGTATAGTGCGGGCACTGAAGCTTTCTTT. Encoded protein: CASSEGGRYSAGTEAFF.

The V call is TRBV18, the J call TRBJ2-3, with a possible D match to TRBD1 (5 bases). The CDR3 length is 16 residues. Germline V gives CDR1 KGHSH, CDR2 LQKENI. Between the trimmed V and J ends, which lost 2 bases and 0 bases, there was a span of 12 bases. In DNA, the CDR3 is TGTGCCAGCTCACCAATTGGGGCCTCTAGCACAGATACGCAGTATTTT. Translation: CASSPIGASSTDTQYF.

The chain has TRBV5-4 and TRBJ1-5; D uncertain. CDR3 length: 13 amino acids. Looked up from germline, CDR1 is SGHNT and CDR2 is YYREEE (reference sequence). V was trimmed by 2 bases and J by 7 bases, leaving 10 bases between them. CDR3 bases: TGTGCCAGCAGCTTTGACGGAGGACAGCCCCAGCATTTT. It is translated as CASSFDGGQPQHF.